These T cell receptor beta chains were read from a single sample in a study of T-cell memory formation after mild COVID-19. TCRdb re-analysed the 5' RACE reads in MiXCR, keeping a single row per CDR3 protein. The profile covers around 90,000 distinct CDR3 sequences, with less than 15% appearing a single time and roughly a quarter taken by the ten largest. Input material: PBMCs or a T cell subset sorted from them (not recorded which). The receptors were gathered from an adult woman who had mild COVID-19 (a few samples of this study predate the infection). Cell type and time point are not known. Each CDR3 is given with its conserved first and last residue. Fields, in order: V gene, J gene, CDR3 protein.

TRBV19,TRBJ2-7,CASSIGSNWHEQYF
TRBV10-3,TRBJ2-1,CAISEPGTGGRYNEQFF
TRBV29-1,TRBJ2-1,CSAHGTSGSRSSYNEQFF
TRBV9,TRBJ2-1,CASSVDDSPGEQFF
TRBV7-6,TRBJ1-1,CASSLRQRSEAFF
TRBV4-3,TRBJ1-2,CASSQESGYGYTF
TRBV29-1,TRBJ2-5,CSVEVEMEQETQYF
TRBV5-5,TRBJ1-3,CASSLTDGMEGNTIYF
TRBV11-2,TRBJ2-1,CASSWGGNNEQFF
TRBV5-1,TRBJ2-1,CASSLDSDFYYNEQFF
TRBV4-1,TRBJ2-7,CASSQGTGEFYEQYF
TRBV20-1,TRBJ2-1,CSARGGGSSYNEQFF
TRBV4-2,TRBJ2-7,CASSQVSSGQGGYEQYF
TRBV27,TRBJ2-1,CASSLSRYNEQFF
TRBV20-1,TRBJ2-7,CSARVKGNPTYEQYF
TRBV29-1,TRBJ2-5,CSAFLGLGAKETQYF
TRBV20-1,TRBJ2-5,CSAGKPASGSETQYF
TRBV7-9,TRBJ1-1,CASSLGKGLGTEAFF
TRBV5-1,TRBJ2-2,CASSWPRDRENTGELFF
TRBV11-2,TRBJ2-5,CASSFFTGSETQYF
TRBV19,TRBJ2-7,CASSIWDRGRDEQYF
TRBV15,TRBJ1-5,CATSRDRAGGLHQPQHF
TRBV4-3,TRBJ2-1,CASSLRTGTYNEQFF
TRBV11-3,TRBJ2-3,CASSPRENTDTQYF
TRBV7-9,TRBJ1-4,CATIRVPGASTNEKLFF
TRBV20-1,TRBJ2-2,CSVGELFF
TRBV5-1,TRBJ2-7,CASSPGEGVSYEQYF
TRBV7-8,TRBJ2-7,CASSLGGSPSYEQYF
TRBV5-1,TRBJ2-2,CASSSNSGGGTGELFF
TRBV29-1,TRBJ2-2,CSVDASTGELFF
TRBV29-1,TRBJ2-7,CSVGGDYEQYF
TRBV29-1,TRBJ2-7,CSVAEVNYEQYF
TRBV13,TRBJ2-2,CASSLGGTAHFTGELFF
TRBV7-6,TRBJ1-6,CASSQGGNSPLHF
TRBV20-1,TRBJ1-2,CSAREAHGYTF
TRBV7-8,TRBJ1-5,CASCLSVGTDNQPQHF
TRBV4-3,TRBJ2-7,CASSQETGALYEQYF
TRBV6-1,TRBJ2-7,CASSESRQGAYEQYF
TRBV12-3/TRBV12-4,TRBJ1-1,CASSGPQAGAEAFF
TRBV5-1,TRBJ2-5,CASSGGTGPETQYF
TRBV7-6,TRBJ2-5,CASSLGTSEETQYF
TRBV4-1,TRBJ2-3,CASSSTSGYTDTQYF
TRBV20-1,TRBJ2-7,CSARDPGQLHEQYF
TRBV20-1,TRBJ2-7,CSARWGRLSSYEQYF
TRBV6-2/TRBV6-3,TRBJ2-2,CASSFLTGGYTGELFF
TRBV6-1,TRBJ2-1,CASSEYGTELYNEQFF
TRBV9,TRBJ2-7,CASSPEDSWGEQYF
TRBV4-1,TRBJ1-1,CASSQEARWNTEAFF
TRBV9,TRBJ2-3,CASSSPWGPDTQYF
TRBV4-3,TRBJ2-3,CASSQDPGALGDTQYF
TRBV4-1,TRBJ2-5,CASSQERQETQYF
TRBV5-6,TRBJ2-7,CASSSGRSYEQYF
TRBV3-1,TRBJ2-5,CASSHLRQGQETQYF
TRBV11-3,TRBJ2-3,CASSLLVPLLTDTQYF
TRBV7-8,TRBJ1-5,CASSFGTGSYSGNQPQHF
TRBV4-2,TRBJ2-6,CASSHREVGANVLTF
TRBV12-3/TRBV12-4,TRBJ2-2,CASSYGAGELFF
TRBV5-1,TRBJ1-2,CASSLEGRSGPYGYTF
TRBV10-3,TRBJ1-1,CAISASVMNTEAFF
TRBV4-2,TRBJ2-5,CASSQGSGLAGEIGETQYF